The 18 T cell receptor beta chains given below trace back to one sample, sequenced in a study of T cell responses to AZD1222 COVID-19 vaccine. Clones were sequenced by immunoSEQ multiplex PCR, and TCRdb holds only the in-frame ones, with some missing. The sample contains over 55,000 clones, 83% of which appear only once. Sequenced material: peripheral blood, taken 28 days after the second AZD1222 dose. The origin of the receptors is an adult who received the AZD1222 COVID-19 vaccine.

The CDR3 nucleotides read TGTGCCAGCAGCAACGGCGAGCAGTACTTC. Translating gives CASSNGEQYF. The rearrangement uses TRBV7-9 and TRBJ2-7; D remains ambiguous. Germline CDR1 SEHNR, CDR2 FQNEAQ (reference sequence). The CDR3 spans 10 residues. Trimming removed 5 bases at V and 6 bases at J, with 5 bases between.

The chain employs TRBV28 and TRBJ1-6; TRBD1 might be the D (5 bases). Trimming shortened V by 7 bases and J by 7 bases, and 14 bases separated the two germline ends. Germline CDR1 is MDHEN and CDR2 is SYDVKM. The CDR3 has 14 amino acids. The DNA for the CDR3 is TGTGCCAGCACTAAGGGGCGACAAAATTCACCCCTCCACTTT. Its protein product is CASTKGRQNSPLHF.

The chain links TRBV5-5 to TRBJ2-1; D ambiguous. The CDR3 is made up of 15 amino acids. V shed 0 bases and J shed 9 bases, with 16 bases lying between them. The germline V gene encodes CDR1 SGHKS and CDR2 YYEKEE (reference sequence). The CDR3 loop reads CASSLVSGRRGEQFF. The CDR3 DNA reads as TGTGCCAGCAGCTTGGTTTCGGGCCGGCGAGGTGAGCAGTTCTTC.

The rearrangement joins TRBV5-1 to TRBJ2-5; the match to TRBD1 covers 9 bases. This CDR3 is built from 15 residues. Losses at the gene ends were 2 bases for V and 5 bases for J; bases not matched to a gene: 7. From germline, CDR1 is SGHRS and CDR2 YFSETQ. In nucleotides, the CDR3 is TGCGCCAGCAGCTTCCTCGGGACAGGGAGCGAGACCCAGTACTTC. It encodes CASSFLGTGSETQYF.

This chain joins TRBV5-1 and TRBJ1-2, with 10 bases matching TRBD1. V was pared by 3 bases and J by 0 bases, with 8 bases of the junction left unmatched. The CDR3 extends over 17 amino acids. The germline CDR1 and CDR2 sequences are SGHRS and YFSETQ. The CDR3 DNA sequence: TGCGCCAGCAGCTCCCGGACAGGGGGGGACTCTAACTATGGCTACACCTTC. It codes for CASSSRTGGDSNYGYTF.

J is TRBJ2-7 and V is TRBV4-1; 12 bases align to TRBD2. CDR3 length: 16 amino acids. Germline V gives CDR1 MGHRA, CDR2 YSYEKL. J lost 5 bases, V lost 5 bases, and 10 bases had no gene match. CDR3 residues: CASSGQLAGGRNEQYF. DNA of the CDR3: TGCGCCAGCAGCGGCCAACTAGCGGGGGGACGAAACGAGCAGTACTTC.

A few counts support this clone. The J gene is TRBJ1-1, the V gene TRBV30; TRBD1 might be the D (6 bases). Germline V CDR1 and CDR2: GTSNPN, SVGIG (reference sequence). Trimming shortened V by 4 bases and J by 3 bases, and 12 bases separated the two germline ends. The CDR3 covers 13 residues. The chain's CDR3 is CAWKPGVYTEAFF. The CDR3 DNA reads as TGTGCCTGGAAGCCAGGGGTGTACACTGAAGCTTTCTTT.

This clone occurred once. The rearrangement uses TRBV15 and TRBJ1-4; 9 nucleotides line up with TRBD1. The CDR3 is made up of 15 amino acids. Trimming at V came to 5 bases and at J to 4 bases, leaving 5 bases not matched to a gene. The germline CDR1 and CDR2 sequences are LNHNV and YYDKDF (reference sequence). The CDR3 nucleotides are TGTGCCACCAGCGCAAACAGGGGGCTTAATGAAAAACTGTTTTTT. Its protein is CATSANRGLNEKLFF.

The rearrangement joins TRBV30 to TRBJ1-2; 8 nucleotides agree with TRBD1. This CDR3 is 10 amino acids long. Germline V gene lookup returns CDR1 GTSNPN and CDR2 SVGIG (reference sequence). Trimming removed 8 bases from V and 8 bases from J; junction bases left unmatched: 4. The CDR3: CAQGARGYTF. Here the CDR3 DNA reads TGTGCCCAGGGGGCGCGAGGCTACACCTTC.

J is TRBJ2-2 and V is TRBV5-4; 8 bases match TRBD1. The CDR3 covers 16 residues. After removal of 4 bases from V and 0 bases from J, the junction contained 5 bases not matched to a gene. Germline V gene sequence: CDR1 SGHNT, CDR2 YYREEE (reference sequence). The CDR3 coding sequence is TGTGCCAGCAGCCCAAAGACAGGGGCGAACACCGGGGAGCTGTTTTTT. Protein sequence: CASSPKTGANTGELFF.

The chain combines TRBV7-8 with TRBJ2-3, with a weak D call TRBD2 (7 bases). The V and J ends lost 1 base and 3 bases respectively, with 26 bases between them. This CDR3 comprises 20 residues. Per the germline V gene, CDR1 is SGHVS and CDR2 is FQNEAQ. CDR3 DNA sequence: TGTGCCAGCAGCTTAGAAGGGTGGAGCAGGAGGGGGGGCCTGACAGATACGCAGTATTTT. It codes for CASSLEGWSRRGGLTDTQYF.

V and J are TRBV5-8 and TRBJ2-5; 8 positions match TRBD1. The germline CDR1 and CDR2 sequences are SGHTS and YDEGEE. The CDR3 contains 14 residues. The junction had 5 bases not matched to a gene; V was cut back by 3 bases and J by 4 bases. The CDR3: CASSSPTGAETQYF. The CDR3 region has the DNA TGTGCCAGCAGCTCCCCGACAGGGGCAGAGACCCAGTACTTC. The complete variable domain, with remaining parts taken from reference TRBV5-8 and TRBJ2-5, reads EAGVTQSPTHLIKTRGQQATLRCSPISGHTSVYWYQQALGLGLQFLLWYDEGEERNRGNFPPRFSGRQFPNYSSELNVNALELEDSALYLCASSSPTGAETQYFGPGTRLLVL.

The chain recombines TRBV2 with TRBJ1-1; TRBD1 aligns across 7 bases. CDR1 and CDR2 (germline): SNHLY, FYNNEI. V shed 5 bases, J shed 6 bases, and the junction held 12 bases outside the gene matches. This CDR3 is 15 amino acids long. The CDR3 region is CASSTNAGGSSEAFF. CDR3 nucleotide sequence: TGTGCCAGCAGTACTAATGCAGGGGGAAGCTCTGAAGCTTTCTTT.

There are a few counts of this clone. The V call is TRBV12-5, the J call TRBJ2-1, with D maybe TRBD2 (7 bases). Germline V CDR1 and CDR2: LGHNT, FRNRAP. The V end was cut by 0 bases, the J end by 2 bases, with 26 bases between. The CDR3 consists of 21 residues. This CDR3 reads CASGLVHLIRWGGAAYNEQFF. CDR3 sequence (DNA): TGTGCTAGTGGTTTGGTACATTTGATTCGCTGGGGGGGCGCCGCCTACAATGAGCAGTTCTTC.

This clone was counted once. This chain links TRBV28 with TRBJ2-7, with 8 bases aligning to TRBD2. V lost 7 bases and J lost 2; bases outside the gene matches: 13. This CDR3 spans 16 amino acids. Looked up from germline, CDR1 is MDHEN and CDR2 is SYDVKM. CDR3 in DNA: TGTGCCAGCAATCCTCCCGGGGGGGGGTGGACCTACGAGCAGTACTTC. This gives the protein CASNPPGGGWTYEQYF.

V gene TRBV5-1 combines with J gene TRBJ2-3, with TRBD1 as a possible D gene (6 bases). CDR1 and CDR2 (germline): SGHRS, YFSETQ. This CDR3 has 16 residues. V was shortened by 5 bases and J by 3 bases, with 19 bases between the two germline ends. CDR3 in DNA: TGCGCCAGCAGATCCACAGGGATTGAGGGGACAGATACGCAGTATTTT. This translates into CASRSTGIEGTDTQYF.

This chain connects TRBV18 to TRBJ1-2; perhaps TRBD1 as D (5 bases). Trimming cost V 6 bases and J 0 bases, with 8 bases left between them. The germline CDR1 and CDR2 sequences are KGHSH and LQKENI. The CDR3 loop spans 13 amino acids. The CDR3 DNA follows: TGTGCCAGCTCGGGGACTGCTAACTATGGCTACACCTTC. Translation gives CASSGTANYGYTF.

The V and J genes are TRBV7-2 and TRBJ1-1; D not resolved. CDR1 SGHTA and CDR2 FQGNSA come from the germline V gene. The CDR3 extends over 16 amino acids. Trimming took off 1 base at V and 1 base at J, with 13 bases between the two ends. The CDR3 DNA is TGTGCCAGCAGCTTAGGAGGCGCACAGTCGAACACTGAAGCTTTCTTT. Amino acids: CASSLGGAQSNTEAFF.